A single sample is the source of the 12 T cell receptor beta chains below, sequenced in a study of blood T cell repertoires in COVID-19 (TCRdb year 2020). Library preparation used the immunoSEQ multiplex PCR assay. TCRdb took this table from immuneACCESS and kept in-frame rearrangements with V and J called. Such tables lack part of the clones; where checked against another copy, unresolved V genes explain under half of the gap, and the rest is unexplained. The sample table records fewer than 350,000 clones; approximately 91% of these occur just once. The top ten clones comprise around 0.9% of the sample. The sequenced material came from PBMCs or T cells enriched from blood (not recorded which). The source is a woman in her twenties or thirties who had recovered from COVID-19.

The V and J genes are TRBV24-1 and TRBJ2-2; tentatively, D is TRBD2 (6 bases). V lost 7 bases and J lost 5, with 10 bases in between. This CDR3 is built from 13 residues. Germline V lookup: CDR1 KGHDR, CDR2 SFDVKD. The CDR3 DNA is TGTGCCACCAGAAGGACTAAAACCGGGGAGCTGTTTTTT. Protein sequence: CATRRTKTGELFF.

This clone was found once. CDR3 region: CATSLTGTGELFF. The CDR3 DNA follows: TGTGCCACCTCTCTGACAGGGACCGGGGAGCTGTTTTTT. The gene calls are TRBV19 and TRBJ2-2; TRBD1 matches at 7 bases. The germline gives CDR1 LNHDA, CDR2 SQIVND (reference sequence). This CDR3 is 13 amino acids long. The V and J ends lost 10 bases and 5 bases, in that order; junction bases with no gene match: 7.

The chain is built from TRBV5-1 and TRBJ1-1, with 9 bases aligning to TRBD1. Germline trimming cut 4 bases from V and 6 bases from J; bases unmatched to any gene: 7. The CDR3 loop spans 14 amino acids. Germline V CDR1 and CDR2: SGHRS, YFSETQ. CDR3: CASSNRGRVAEAFF. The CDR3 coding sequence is TGCGCCAGCAGCAACAGGGGGCGCGTCGCTGAAGCTTTCTTT.

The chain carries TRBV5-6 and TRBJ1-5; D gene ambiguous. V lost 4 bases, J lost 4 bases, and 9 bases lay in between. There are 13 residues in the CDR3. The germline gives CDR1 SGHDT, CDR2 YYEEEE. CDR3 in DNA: TGTGCCAGCAGCCCCTCCAGGAATCAGCCCCAGCATTTT. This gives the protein CASSPSRNQPQHF.

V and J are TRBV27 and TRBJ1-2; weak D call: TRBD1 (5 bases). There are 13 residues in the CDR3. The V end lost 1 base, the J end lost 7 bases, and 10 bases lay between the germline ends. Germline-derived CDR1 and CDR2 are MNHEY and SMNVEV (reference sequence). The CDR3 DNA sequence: TGTGCCAGCAGTTTATTAGGGGTGGGTGGCTACACCTTC. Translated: CASSLLGVGGYTF.

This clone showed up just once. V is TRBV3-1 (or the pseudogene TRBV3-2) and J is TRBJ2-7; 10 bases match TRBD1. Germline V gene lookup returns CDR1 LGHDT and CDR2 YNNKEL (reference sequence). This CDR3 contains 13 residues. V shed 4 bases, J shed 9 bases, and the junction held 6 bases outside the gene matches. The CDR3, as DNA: TGTGCCAGCAGCCGCGCGACAGGGGGCGGGCAGTACTTC. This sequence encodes CASSRATGGGQYF.

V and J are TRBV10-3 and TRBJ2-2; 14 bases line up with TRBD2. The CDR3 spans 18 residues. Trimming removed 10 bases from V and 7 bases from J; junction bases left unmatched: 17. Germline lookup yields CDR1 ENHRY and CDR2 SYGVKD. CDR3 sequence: CATTGPGLAGGVGGELFF. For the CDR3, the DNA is TGTGCCACGACGGGACCTGGACTAGCGGGAGGAGTCGGCGGGGAGCTGTTTTTT.

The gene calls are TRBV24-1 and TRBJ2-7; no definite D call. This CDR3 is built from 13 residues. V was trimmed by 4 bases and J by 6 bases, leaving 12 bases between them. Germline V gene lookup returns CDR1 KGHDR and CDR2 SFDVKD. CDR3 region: CATSDPTSSEQYF. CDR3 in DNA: TGTGCCACCAGTGACCCGACTTCATCCGAGCAGTACTTC.

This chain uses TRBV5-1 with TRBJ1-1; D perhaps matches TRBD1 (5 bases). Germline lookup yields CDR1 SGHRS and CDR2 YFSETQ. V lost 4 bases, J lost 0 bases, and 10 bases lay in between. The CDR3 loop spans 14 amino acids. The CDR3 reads CASSPDRLNTEAFF. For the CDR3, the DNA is TGCGCCAGCAGCCCCGACAGACTGAACACTGAAGCTTTCTTT. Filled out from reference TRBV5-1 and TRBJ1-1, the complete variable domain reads KAGVTQTPRYLIKTRGQQVTLSCSPISGHRSVSWYQQTPGQGLQFLFEYFSETQRNKGNFPGRFSGRQFSNSRSEMNVSTLELGDSALYLCASSPDRLNTEAFFGQGTRLTVV.

Here the CDR3 reads CASSLFGTGVRGYTF. The CDR3 DNA reads as TGTGCCAGCAGTTTGTTTGGCACAGGGGTGCGCGGCTACACCTTC. The chain couples TRBV28 to TRBJ1-2; 7 bases align to TRBD1. This CDR3 has 15 residues. Germline V CDR1 and CDR2: MDHEN, SYDVKM. V was pared by 3 bases and J by 8 bases, with 12 bases of the junction left unmatched.

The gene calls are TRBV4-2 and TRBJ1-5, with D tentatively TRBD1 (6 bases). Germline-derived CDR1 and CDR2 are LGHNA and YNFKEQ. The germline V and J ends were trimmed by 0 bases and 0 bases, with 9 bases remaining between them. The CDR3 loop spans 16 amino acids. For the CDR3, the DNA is TGTGCCAGCAGCCAAGAATCGGACAGTAGCAATCAGCCCCAGCATTTT. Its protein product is CASSQESDSSNQPQHF.

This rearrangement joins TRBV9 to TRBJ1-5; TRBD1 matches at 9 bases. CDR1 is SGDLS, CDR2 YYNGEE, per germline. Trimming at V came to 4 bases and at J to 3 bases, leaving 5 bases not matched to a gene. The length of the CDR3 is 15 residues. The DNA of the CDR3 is TGTGCCAGCAGCCCGACAGGGGGGGCCAATCAGCCCCAGCATTTT. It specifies CASSPTGGANQPQHF.